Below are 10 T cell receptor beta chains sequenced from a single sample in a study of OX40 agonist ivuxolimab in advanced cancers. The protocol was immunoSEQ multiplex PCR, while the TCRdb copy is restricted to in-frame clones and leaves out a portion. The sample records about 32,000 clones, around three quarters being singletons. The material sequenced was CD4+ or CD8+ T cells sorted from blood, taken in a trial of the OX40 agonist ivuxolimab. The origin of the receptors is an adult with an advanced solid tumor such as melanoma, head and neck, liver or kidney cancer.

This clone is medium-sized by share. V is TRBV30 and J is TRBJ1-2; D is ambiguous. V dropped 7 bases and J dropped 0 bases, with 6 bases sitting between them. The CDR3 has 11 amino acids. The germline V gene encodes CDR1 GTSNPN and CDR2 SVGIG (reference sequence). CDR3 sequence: CALSPNYGYTF. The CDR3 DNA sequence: TGTGCCTTATCACCTAACTATGGCTACACCTTC.

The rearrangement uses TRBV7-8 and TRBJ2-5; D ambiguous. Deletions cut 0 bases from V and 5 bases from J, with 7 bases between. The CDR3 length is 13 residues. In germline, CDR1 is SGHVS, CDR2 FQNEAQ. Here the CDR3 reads CASSLARLETQYF. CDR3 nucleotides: TGTGCCAGCAGCTTAGCGCGTCTGGAGACCCAGTACTTC.

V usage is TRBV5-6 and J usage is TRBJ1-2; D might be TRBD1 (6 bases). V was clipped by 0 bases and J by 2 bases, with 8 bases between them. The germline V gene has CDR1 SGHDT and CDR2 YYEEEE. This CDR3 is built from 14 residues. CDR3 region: CASSLVGQNYGYTF. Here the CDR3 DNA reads TGTGCCAGCAGCTTGGTTGGACAGAACTATGGCTACACCTTC.

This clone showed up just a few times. The CDR3 reads CASNEIAVSPLHF. CDR3 DNA sequence: TGTGCCAGCAACGAGATAGCCGTTTCACCCCTCCACTTT. The chain combines TRBV2 with TRBJ1-6; D unresolved. The CDR3 has 13 residues. V lost 7 bases and J lost 9, with 13 bases in between. Germline assignment: CDR1 SNHLY and CDR2 FYNNEI.

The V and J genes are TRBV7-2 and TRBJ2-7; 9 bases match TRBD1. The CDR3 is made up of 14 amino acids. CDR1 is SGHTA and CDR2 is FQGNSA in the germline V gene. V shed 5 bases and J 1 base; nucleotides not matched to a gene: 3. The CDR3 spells CASSVGTGSYEQYF. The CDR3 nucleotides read TGTGCCAGCAGCGTAGGGACAGGGTCCTACGAGCAGTACTTC. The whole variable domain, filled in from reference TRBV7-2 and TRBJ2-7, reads GAGVSQSPSNKVTEKGKDVELRCDPISGHTALYWYRQSLGQGLEFLIYFQGNSAPDKSGLPSDRFSAERTGGSVSTLTIQRTQQEDSAVYLCASSVGTGSYEQYFGPGTRLTVT.

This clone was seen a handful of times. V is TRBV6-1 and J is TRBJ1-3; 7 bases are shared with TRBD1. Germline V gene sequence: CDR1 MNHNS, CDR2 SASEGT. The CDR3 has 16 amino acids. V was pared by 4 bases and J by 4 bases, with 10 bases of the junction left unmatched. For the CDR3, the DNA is TGTGCCAGCAGTGCCCCGGTGGCAGGGGGAGGAAACACCATATATTTT. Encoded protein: CASSAPVAGGGNTIYF.

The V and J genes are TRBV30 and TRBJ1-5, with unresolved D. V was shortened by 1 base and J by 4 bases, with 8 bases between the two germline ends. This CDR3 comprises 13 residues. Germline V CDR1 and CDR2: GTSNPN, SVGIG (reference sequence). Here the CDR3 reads CAWSAQINQPQHF. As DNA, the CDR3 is TGTGCCTGGAGTGCACAGATAAATCAGCCCCAGCATTTT. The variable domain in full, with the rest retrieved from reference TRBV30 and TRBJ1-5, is SQTIHQWPATLVQPVGSPLSLECTVEGTSNPNLYWYRQAAGRGLQLLFYSVGIGQISSEVPQNLSASRPQDRQFILSSKKLLLSDSGFYLCAWSAQINQPQHFGDGTRLSIL.

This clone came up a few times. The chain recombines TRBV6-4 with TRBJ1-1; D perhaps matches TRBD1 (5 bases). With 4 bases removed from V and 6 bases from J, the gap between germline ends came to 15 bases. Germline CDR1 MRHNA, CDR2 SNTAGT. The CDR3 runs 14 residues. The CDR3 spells CASSVTWGRAEAFF. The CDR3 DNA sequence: TGTGCCAGCAGTGTTACATGGGGGAGAGCTGAAGCTTTCTTT.

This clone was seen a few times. The CDR3 region is CASSPRGLLNTIYF. The CDR3 coding sequence is TGTGCCAGCTCACCGAGGGGGCTCCTAAACACCATATATTTT. This sequence joins TRBV18 and TRBJ1-3; 7 nucleotides align to TRBD1. Germline CDR1 is KGHSH and CDR2 is LQKENI. CDR3 length: 14 amino acids. The V and J ends lost 3 bases and 6 bases, in that order; junction bases with no gene match: 5.

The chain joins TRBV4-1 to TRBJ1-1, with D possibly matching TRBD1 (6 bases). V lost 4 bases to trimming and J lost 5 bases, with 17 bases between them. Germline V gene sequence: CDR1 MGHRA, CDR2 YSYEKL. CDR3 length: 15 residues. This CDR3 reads CASSLRNRDITEAFF. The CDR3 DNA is TGCGCCAGCAGCCTAAGGAACAGGGATATAACTGAAGCTTTCTTT.